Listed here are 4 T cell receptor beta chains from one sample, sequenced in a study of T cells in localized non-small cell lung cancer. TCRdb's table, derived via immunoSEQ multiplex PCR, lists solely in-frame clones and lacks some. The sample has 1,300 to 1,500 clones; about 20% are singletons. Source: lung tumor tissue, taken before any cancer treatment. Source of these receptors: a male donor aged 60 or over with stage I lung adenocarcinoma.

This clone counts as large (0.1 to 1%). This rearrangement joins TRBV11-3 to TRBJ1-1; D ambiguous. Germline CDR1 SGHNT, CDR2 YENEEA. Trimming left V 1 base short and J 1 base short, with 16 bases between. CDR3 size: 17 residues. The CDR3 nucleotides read TGTGCCAGCAGCTTAGGGGGTTATGTCAGAAGGAACACTGAAGCTTTCTTT. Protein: CASSLGGYVRRNTEAFF.

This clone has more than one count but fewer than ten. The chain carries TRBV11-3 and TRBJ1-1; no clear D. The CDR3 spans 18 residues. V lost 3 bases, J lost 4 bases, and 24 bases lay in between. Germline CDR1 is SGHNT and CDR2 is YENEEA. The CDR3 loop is CASSLASGLLKGGTEAFF. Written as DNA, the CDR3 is TGTGCCAGCAGCTTGGCCTCCGGACTGTTGAAAGGTGGCACTGAAGCTTTCTTT.

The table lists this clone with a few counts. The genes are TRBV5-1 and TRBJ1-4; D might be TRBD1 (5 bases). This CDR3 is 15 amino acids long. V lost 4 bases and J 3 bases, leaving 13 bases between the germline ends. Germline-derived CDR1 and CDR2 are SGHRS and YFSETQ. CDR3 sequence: CASSRSGPANEKLFF. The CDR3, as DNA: TGCGCCAGCAGCAGATCGGGGCCGGCTAATGAAAAACTGTTTTTT.

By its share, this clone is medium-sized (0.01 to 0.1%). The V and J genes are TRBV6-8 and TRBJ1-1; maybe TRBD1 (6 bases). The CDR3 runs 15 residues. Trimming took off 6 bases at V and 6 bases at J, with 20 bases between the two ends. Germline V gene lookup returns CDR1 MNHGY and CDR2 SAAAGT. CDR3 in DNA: TGTGCCAGCAGGAACAGGGAGGGGCCGGGGGCTGAAGCTTTCTTT. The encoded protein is CASRNREGPGAEAFF.